These 29 T cell receptor beta chains came from one sample sequenced in a study of a mutant IDH1 vaccine in newly diagnosed glioma. Described time point: baseline, week 1 (first vaccination visit). The sample's treatment: pre-vaccination baseline after standard-of-care therapy. Data came from immunoSEQ multiplex PCR; TCRdb stores just in-frame clones and leaves some out. The table lists 40,000 or so clones, roughly 78% of them singletons, with about 9.8% in the top ten. This material consisted of PBMCs, taken from a glioma patient treated with radiotherapy, temozolomide or both. Every receptor here comes from a man aged 35 to 55 with glioma. Some clones in this sample may be carry-over from other donors' samples.

The genes are TRBV4-1 and TRBJ1-4; 8 bases line up with TRBD1. Germline V gene sequence: CDR1 MGHRA, CDR2 YSYEKL. This CDR3 region has 16 residues. After removal of 1 base from V and 8 bases from J, the junction contained 9 bases not matched to a gene. The DNA for the CDR3 is TGCGCCAGCAGCCAAGTCCCGGGACAGGTGGGGGAAAAACTGTTTTTT. Encoded protein: CASSQVPGQVGEKLFF.

V usage is TRBV19 and J usage is TRBJ1-1; TRBD1 is a possible D gene (6 bases). The CDR3 runs to 14 residues. The germline V gene encodes CDR1 LNHDA and CDR2 SQIVND (reference sequence). V lost 4 bases, J lost 3 bases, and 12 bases lay in between. CDR3 DNA: TGTGCCAGTAGTAAAGGGGGGCGATACACTGAAGCTTTCTTT. It specifies CASSKGGRYTEAFF.

The rearrangement links TRBV5-5 to TRBJ2-5, with a tentative D call TRBD2 (5 bases). V lost 4 bases and J lost 7, with 17 bases in between. The CDR3 contains 14 residues. Per germline, CDR1 SGHKS and CDR2 YYEKEE (reference sequence). The CDR3 loop is CASSREGSRSTQYF. The CDR3 DNA is TGTGCCAGCAGCCGCGAGGGCAGCCGATCGACCCAGTACTTC.

The chain carries TRBV6-5 and TRBJ1-1; TRBD1 agrees at 8 bases. This CDR3 contains 13 residues. CDR1 and CDR2 from the germline V gene are MNHEY and SVGAGI. Trimming took 6 bases from V and 3 from J; bases not matched to a gene: 3. CDR3 in amino acids: CASSPDRDTEAFF. In nucleotides, the CDR3 is TGTGCCAGCAGCCCGGACAGGGACACTGAAGCTTTCTTT.

The gene calls are TRBV30 and TRBJ2-1; D is ambiguous. The CDR3 runs 11 residues. Trimming took off 2 bases at V and 10 bases at J, with 9 bases between the two ends. Germline-derived CDR1 and CDR2 are GTSNPN and SVGIG (reference sequence). The CDR3 protein is CAWSSTWEQFF. The CDR3 DNA sequence: TGTGCCTGGAGTTCCACTTGGGAGCAGTTCTTC.

The chain combines TRBV10-1 with TRBJ2-1; D may match TRBD1 or TRBD2 (5 bases each). The germline CDR1 and CDR2 sequences are WNHNN and SYGVQD (reference sequence). Trimming removed 3 bases at V and 3 bases at J, with 15 bases between. The CDR3 spans 16 residues. CDR3 protein: CASSDYMGPNYNEQFF. The CDR3 nucleotides read TGCGCCAGCAGTGACTATATGGGACCAAACTACAATGAGCAGTTCTTC.

The chain is built from TRBV6-4 and TRBJ2-2; no definite D call. This CDR3 has 15 residues. The germline CDR1 and CDR2 sequences are MRHNA and SNTAGT. V lost 3 bases and J lost 5, with 13 bases in between. The CDR3 loop reads CASSEYGTTTGELFF. The CDR3 DNA sequence: TGTGCCAGCAGTGAGTATGGAACAACTACCGGGGAGCTGTTTTTT.

J is TRBJ2-3 and V is TRBV7-9, with a possible D match to TRBD1 (6 bases). V dropped 8 bases and J dropped 4 bases, with 16 bases sitting between them. CDR3 length equals 14 residues. Germline CDR1 is SEHNR and CDR2 is FQNEAQ (reference sequence). The CDR3: CASEGHRNADTQYF. CDR3 nucleotide sequence: TGTGCCAGCGAGGGACACCGTAACGCAGATACGCAGTATTTT.

This clone turned up a few times. The rearrangement uses TRBV19 and TRBJ2-1; 9 bases line up with TRBD2. The CDR3 is 15 residues long. Germline V gene sequence: CDR1 LNHDA, CDR2 SQIVND (reference sequence). Unmatched junction bases numbered 10, after V lost 7 bases and J lost 6 bases. CDR3 loop: CASTPRSGGFNEQFF. In DNA form, the CDR3 reads TGTGCCAGTACTCCGCGAAGCGGGGGGTTCAATGAGCAGTTCTTC.

This sequence joins TRBV30 and TRBJ1-6; TRBD1 matches at 7 bases. V shed 3 bases and J 1 base; nucleotides not matched to a gene: 9. The CDR3 is made up of 17 amino acids. Per germline, CDR1 GTSNPN and CDR2 SVGIG (reference sequence). In DNA form, the CDR3 reads TGTGCCTGGAGAGAAGAAGGGGGCAGATCCTATAATTCACCCCTCCACTTT. It encodes CAWREEGGRSYNSPLHF. The full variable domain, with the rest looked up from reference TRBV30 and TRBJ1-6, is SQTIHQWPATLVQPVGSPLSLECTVEGTSNPNLYWYRQAAGRGLQLLFYSVGIGQISSEVPQNLSASRPQDRQFILSSKKLLLSDSGFYLCAWREEGGRSYNSPLHFGNGTRLTVT.

This clone was seen once. The chain combines TRBV6-5 with TRBJ2-3; no clear D gene. The CDR3 sequence is 13 residues long. Trimming stripped 3 bases from V and 0 bases from J, with 4 bases between. Germline CDR1 MNHEY, CDR2 SVGAGI. CDR3 sequence (DNA): TGTGCCAGCAGTTATCAGAGCACAGATACGCAGTATTTT. This gives the protein CASSYQSTDTQYF.

This clone was counted only a few times. The J gene is TRBJ1-1, the V gene TRBV29-1; D unresolved. Trimming removed 6 bases at V and 1 base at J, with 6 bases between. The germline V gene encodes CDR1 SQVTM and CDR2 ANQGSEA. This CDR3 comprises 11 residues. The CDR3 region is CSVDTNTEAFF. The CDR3 DNA is TGCAGCGTCGACACGAACACTGAAGCTTTCTTT. The full variable domain, with the rest looked up from reference TRBV29-1 and TRBJ1-1, is SAVISQKPSRDICQRGTSLTIQCQVDSQVTMMFWYRQQPGQSLTLIATANQGSEATYESGFVIDKFPISRPNLTFSTLTVSNMSPEDSSIYLCSVDTNTEAFFGQGTRLTVV.

The CDR3 DNA sequence: TGCGCCAGCAGCGCTGGGACAGGGGACGGCTACACCTTC. Its translation: CASSAGTGDGYTF. This chain connects TRBV5-1 to TRBJ1-2, with TRBD1 matching over 10 bases. The CDR3 is 13 amino acids. The germline V gene has CDR1 SGHRS and CDR2 YFSETQ. The ends lost 4 bases at V and 8 bases at J; junction bases unmatched: 5.

This clone was detected only a few times. The V call is TRBV28, the J call TRBJ2-5; tentatively, D is TRBD1 or TRBD2 (5 bases each). The CDR3 length is 18 residues. The V gene lost 4 bases and the J gene lost 2 bases, with 23 bases spanning the gap. The V gene's germline CDR1 is MDHEN and CDR2 SYDVKM. The CDR3 bases are TGTGCCAGCAGTTCGTTCGGGACCCCCGATGGGGTACAAGAGACCCAGTACTTC. It codes for CASSSFGTPDGVQETQYF.

The chain is built from TRBV5-1 and TRBJ2-3, with D uncertain. The CDR3 is 14 amino acids. CDR1 is SGHRS, CDR2 YFSETQ, per germline. V was cut by 1 base and J by 4 bases, with 10 bases left in between. In nucleotides, the CDR3 is TGCGCCAGCAGCTTGAATGGAGAGGCAGATACGCAGTATTTT. Its protein is CASSLNGEADTQYF.

The chain couples TRBV30 to TRBJ2-5, with TRBD2 as a possible D gene (6 bases). With 3 bases removed from V and 5 bases from J, the gap between germline ends came to 10 bases. Germline values: CDR1 GTSNPN, CDR2 SVGIG (reference sequence). This CDR3 spans 12 amino acids. CDR3 sequence reads: CAWRPGEETQYF. CDR3 nucleotide sequence: TGTGCCTGGAGACCGGGAGAGGAGACCCAGTACTTC.

The CDR3 here is CASSLEVRGNWDSPLHF. In DNA, the CDR3 is TGCGCCAGCAGCTTGGAGGTCAGGGGGAATTGGGATTCACCCCTCCACTTT. The chain uses TRBV5-1 and TRBJ1-6; 7 bases align to TRBD1. The CDR3 consists of 17 residues. J lost 8 bases, V lost 0 bases, and 11 bases had no gene match. The germline V gene has CDR1 SGHRS and CDR2 YFSETQ. Based on the CDR3 plus reference TRBV5-1 and TRBJ1-6, the full variable domain is KAGVTQTPRYLIKTRGQQVTLSCSPISGHRSVSWYQQTPGQGLQFLFEYFSETQRNKGNFPGRFSGRQFSNSRSEMNVSTLELGDSALYLCASSLEVRGNWDSPLHFGNGTRLTVT.

The V call is TRBV2, the J call TRBJ2-5; the match to TRBD1 covers 7 bases. V shed 3 bases, J shed 2 bases, and the junction held 3 bases outside the gene matches. CDR3 length equals 14 residues. Germline values: CDR1 SNHLY, CDR2 FYNNEI. The CDR3 region is CASSDGQVQETQYF. In nucleotides, the CDR3 is TGTGCCAGCAGTGACGGACAGGTTCAAGAGACCCAGTACTTC. The full variable domain, rest sourced from reference TRBV2 and TRBJ2-5, is EPEVTQTPSHQVTQMGQEVILRCVPISNHLYFYWYRQILGQKVEFLVSFYNNEISEKSEIFDDQFSVERPDGSNFTLKIRSTKLEDSAMYFCASSDGQVQETQYFGPGTRLLVL.

This clone came up a few times. The rearrangement uses TRBV19 and TRBJ1-1; D unclear. The CDR3 covers 12 residues. Germline loops: CDR1 LNHDA, CDR2 SQIVND (reference sequence). The ends were cut back, 5 bases at V and 7 bases at J, with 11 bases in the middle. CDR3 in DNA: TGTGCCAGTAGTCCTCGGACCGATGAAGCTTTCTTT. Amino acids: CASSPRTDEAFF. The complete variable domain, with remaining parts taken from reference TRBV19 and TRBJ1-1, reads DGGITQSPKYLFRKEGQNVTLSCEQNLNHDAMYWYRQDPGQGLRLIYYSQIVNDFQKGDIAEGYSVSREKKESFPLTVTSAQKNPTAFYLCASSPRTDEAFFGQGTRLTVV.

The chain couples TRBV11-2 to TRBJ2-1; weak D call: TRBD1 (5 bases). Trimming removed 5 bases at V and 7 bases at J, with 21 bases between. The CDR3 totals 16 residues. Germline CDR1 is SGHAT and CDR2 is FQNNGV. As DNA, the CDR3 is TGTGCCAGCAGCACCCCTGGGGCGGCCGGAAAGAATGAGCAGTTCTTC. This translates into CASSTPGAAGKNEQFF.

This clone was counted only a few times. The chain recombines TRBV6-4 with TRBJ1-5; D unresolved. The V gene's germline CDR1 is MRHNA and CDR2 SNTAGT. Trimming pared 1 base from V and 2 bases from J, leaving 12 bases between. The CDR3 is 16 amino acids. For the CDR3, the DNA is TGTGCCAGCAGTGACTTGTCGCAGGAACGCAATCAGCCCCAGCATTTT. This translates into CASSDLSQERNQPQHF.

The chain carries TRBV6-6 and TRBJ1-1; D remains unclear. CDR1 and CDR2 from the germline V gene are MNHNY and SVGAGI (reference sequence). V was clipped by 4 bases and J by 0 bases, with 9 bases between them. The CDR3 is 14 amino acids. The CDR3 sequence is CASSSPGLNTEAFF. In DNA form, the CDR3 reads TGTGCCAGCAGTTCGCCAGGCTTGAACACTGAAGCTTTCTTT.

The chain has TRBV5-1 and TRBJ1-1; 7 positions match TRBD1. V trimming: 4 bases; J trimming: 7 bases; junction bases outside the gene matches: 7. Germline V lookup: CDR1 SGHRS, CDR2 YFSETQ. The CDR3 totals 13 residues. CDR3 residues: CASSGGGDSEAFF. The DNA for the CDR3 is TGCGCCAGCAGCGGGGGAGGGGACAGTGAAGCTTTCTTT.

CDR3: CASSQLVSETQYF. The CDR3 DNA reads as TGCGCCAGCAGCCAACTAGTTTCGGAGACCCAGTACTTC. V and J are TRBV4-1 and TRBJ2-5, with D uncertain. In germline, CDR1 is MGHRA, CDR2 YSYEKL. This CDR3 has 13 residues. The V end lost 2 bases, the J end lost 5 bases, and 9 bases lay between the germline ends.

This CDR3 is CASSQDRKGYTF. CDR3 bases: TGTGCCAGCAGCCAAGATCGGAAGGGCTACACCTTC. The chain recombines TRBV14 with TRBJ1-2, with unresolved D. This CDR3 comprises 12 residues. The germline CDR1 and CDR2 sequences are SGHDN and FVKESK. V was clipped by 0 bases and J by 8 bases, with 7 bases between them.

This sequence joins TRBV4-1 and TRBJ1-6; maybe TRBD1 (6 bases). This CDR3 comprises 20 residues. V gave up 2 bases and J gave up 0 bases, with 20 bases separating them. Germline lookup yields CDR1 MGHRA and CDR2 YSYEKL. CDR3 sequence: CASSQTIDRRKSSYNSPLHF. For the CDR3, the DNA is TGCGCCAGCAGCCAAACGATAGACAGGCGCAAGAGCTCCTATAATTCACCCCTCCACTTT.

The V and J genes are TRBV7-8 and TRBJ2-7; possibly TRBD1 for D (5 bases). V was trimmed by 2 bases and J by 5 bases, leaving 13 bases between them. The germline V gene has CDR1 SGHVS and CDR2 FQNEAQ. The CDR3 runs to 14 residues. CDR3 protein: CASSLSPGQDEQYF. In nucleotides, the CDR3 is TGTGCCAGCAGCTTAAGCCCCGGACAAGACGAGCAGTACTTC.

This sequence joins TRBV30 and TRBJ1-1, with D perhaps matching TRBD1 (5 bases). Between the trimmed V and J ends, which lost 0 bases and 4 bases, there was a span of 12 bases. This CDR3 spans 14 amino acids. Germline CDR1 GTSNPN, CDR2 SVGIG (reference sequence). This CDR3 reads CAWSVRQGVTEAFF. The CDR3 bases are TGTGCCTGGAGTGTACGGCAGGGCGTCACTGAAGCTTTCTTT.

This clone was counted between two and nine times. The chain uses TRBV30 and TRBJ2-3, with D perhaps matching TRBD2 (5 bases). From germline, CDR1 is GTSNPN and CDR2 SVGIG (reference sequence). V lost 4 bases, J lost 3 bases, and 11 bases lay in between. This CDR3 has 13 residues. CDR3 coding DNA: TGTGCCTGGACCACCGAGCGGACAGATACGCAGTATTTT. It encodes CAWTTERTDTQYF.